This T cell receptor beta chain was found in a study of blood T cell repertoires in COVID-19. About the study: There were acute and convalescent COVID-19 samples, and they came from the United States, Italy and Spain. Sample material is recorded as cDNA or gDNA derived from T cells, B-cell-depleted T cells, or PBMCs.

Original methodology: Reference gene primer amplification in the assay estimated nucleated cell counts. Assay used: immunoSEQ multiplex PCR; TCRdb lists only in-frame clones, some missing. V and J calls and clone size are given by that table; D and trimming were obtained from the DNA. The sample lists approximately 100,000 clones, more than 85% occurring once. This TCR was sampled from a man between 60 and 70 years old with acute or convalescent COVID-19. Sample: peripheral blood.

CDR3 region: CASIKQGYGYTF. CDR3 DNA sequence: TGTGCCAGCATCAAACAGGGCTATGGCTACACCTTC. The V and J genes are TRBV7-3 and TRBJ1-2, with D possibly being TRBD1 (6 bases). V was trimmed by 7 bases and J by 4 bases, leaving 10 bases between them. The CDR3 consists of 12 residues. Germline loops: CDR1 SGHTA, CDR2 FQGTGA.